The 27 T cell receptor beta chains below were found in one sample sequenced in a study of T cell changes during pregnancy in multiple sclerosis. Sequencing used immunoSEQ multiplex PCR; TCRdb keeps in-frame clones, though not all of them. The sample has around 78,000 clones; 91% are singletons. The sample in question was peripheral blood, obtained in the third trimester of pregnancy. These receptors were taken from a female donor in good health, enrolled as a control in a pregnancy study.

J is TRBJ1-1 and V is TRBV25-1; 7 nucleotides match TRBD1. Germline V gene sequence: CDR1 MGHDK, CDR2 SYGVNS. The junction had 6 bases not matched to a gene; V was cut back by 7 bases and J by 4 bases. The CDR3 runs 13 residues. The CDR3 DNA follows: TGTGCCAGCACCTCGACAGGGTTCACTGAAGCTTTCTTT. Translation: CASTSTGFTEAFF.

This sequence joins TRBV19 and TRBJ2-5; the match to TRBD2 covers 12 bases. The CDR3 contains 15 residues. V was clipped by 7 bases and J by 5 bases; unmatched bases: 8. Germline loops: CDR1 LNHDA, CDR2 SQIVND (reference sequence). The CDR3 DNA sequence: TGTGCCAGTACACCTAGCGGGGGGGCCTTGGAGACCCAGTACTTC. Translating gives CASTPSGGALETQYF.

The chain employs TRBV7-9 and TRBJ2-7; D is possibly TRBD2 (7 bases). Trimming shortened V by 6 bases and J by 7 bases, and 19 bases separated the two germline ends. The CDR3 is 14 amino acids. Germline V gives CDR1 SEHNR, CDR2 FQNEAQ (reference sequence). DNA of the CDR3: TGTGCCAGCAGTCCGGGGGGCCTTGGGAGAGAGCAGTACTTC. Protein: CASSPGGLGREQYF.

The chain combines TRBV7-2 with TRBJ2-1, with 11 bases matching TRBD1. Germline CDR1 reads SGHTA; CDR2 reads FQGNSA. The V gene end was trimmed by 5 bases and the J gene end by 8 bases; junction bases not matched to a gene: 8. The length of the CDR3 is 15 residues. CDR3 coding DNA: TGTGCCAGCAGCCGGGACAGGGGGTTTTCGGATGAGCAGTTCTTC. Its protein product is CASSRDRGFSDEQFF.

This clone was detected once. This chain links TRBV7-9 with TRBJ1-2; 8 positions agree with TRBD1. The CDR3 is 15 amino acids. Germline V gives CDR1 SEHNR, CDR2 FQNEAQ (reference sequence). Trimming took 4 bases from V and 6 from J; bases not matched to a gene: 10. The CDR3 loop reads CASSSRTGKWNGYTF. The CDR3 DNA reads as TGTGCCAGCAGCTCCCGGACAGGGAAGTGGAATGGCTACACCTTC. Drawing the rest from reference TRBV7-9 and TRBJ1-2, the complete variable domain is DTGVSQNPRHKITKRGQNVTFRCDPISEHNRLYWYRQTLGQGPEFLTYFQNEAQLEKSRLLSDRFSAERPKGSFSTLEIQRTEQGDSAMYLCASSSRTGKWNGYTFGSGTRLTVV.

This clone was seen many times. The V call is TRBV14, the J call TRBJ1-6; possible D gene TRBD1, 5 bases. Germline-derived CDR1 and CDR2 are SGHDN and FVKESK. The V end lost 1 base, the J end lost 7 bases, and 8 bases lay between the germline ends. The CDR3 contains 14 residues. The CDR3 spells CASSQGRENSPLHF. For the CDR3, the DNA is TGTGCCAGCAGCCAAGGCAGGGAAAATTCACCCCTCCACTTT. The whole variable domain, remainder taken from reference TRBV14 and TRBJ1-6, is EAGVTQFPSHSVIEKGQTVTLRCDPISGHDNLYWYRRVMGKEIKFLLHFVKESKQDESGMPNNRFLAERTGGTYSTLKVQPAELEDSGVYFCASSQGRENSPLHFGNGTRLTVT.

The rearrangement joins TRBV30 to TRBJ2-4; D not certain. Trimming took off 1 base at V and 9 bases at J, with 10 bases between the two ends. CDR3 length: 12 amino acids. Per germline, CDR1 GTSNPN and CDR2 SVGIG (reference sequence). The CDR3 here is CAWSDRPGIQYF. The CDR3 region has the DNA TGTGCCTGGAGTGACCGTCCGGGCATTCAGTACTTC.

This sequence joins TRBV6-1 and TRBJ2-7, with D possibly being TRBD2 (6 bases). This CDR3 has 15 residues. Trimming pared 1 base from V and 4 bases from J, leaving 14 bases between. Germline CDR1 MNHNS, CDR2 SASEGT. CDR3 coding DNA: TGTGCCAGCAGTGAAGTAGAGACTAGTAGGTACGAGCAGTACTTC. Translation: CASSEVETSRYEQYF.

The V and J genes are TRBV9 and TRBJ1-1, with D maybe TRBD1 (6 bases). The CDR3 consists of 15 residues. Between the trimmed V and J ends, which lost 4 bases and 7 bases, there was a span of 20 bases. Germline-derived CDR1 and CDR2 are SGDLS and YYNGEE. CDR3 loop: CASSIFTGSNGEAFF. In DNA form, the CDR3 reads TGTGCCAGCAGCATATTTACAGGGTCGAATGGTGAAGCTTTCTTT.

CDR3 region: CASKTSGGAKQYF. The CDR3, as DNA: TGTGCCAGTAAAACTAGCGGGGGAGCAAAGCAGTACTTC. The rearrangement uses TRBV19 and TRBJ2-7; 11 bases are a match to TRBD2. From germline, CDR1 is LNHDA and CDR2 SQIVND (reference sequence). The CDR3 has 13 amino acids. The V segment lost 7 bases and the J segment 8 bases; nucleotides outside the gene matches: 7.

In this sample, this clone turned up once. The rearrangement uses TRBV7-2 and TRBJ2-3; 9 bases map to TRBD2. The V gene end was trimmed by 4 bases and the J gene end by 0 bases; junction bases not matched to a gene: 11. The CDR3 has 18 residues. In germline, CDR1 is SGHTA, CDR2 FQGNSA. CDR3 region: CASSSGLAGRPSTDTQYF. The CDR3 nucleotides read TGTGCCAGCAGCTCAGGCCTAGCGGGGCGACCTAGCACAGATACGCAGTATTTT.

The chain carries TRBV5-1 and TRBJ2-1, with D perhaps matching TRBD1 (6 bases). V lost 7 bases, J lost 1 base, and 12 bases lay in between. Germline lookup yields CDR1 SGHRS and CDR2 YFSETQ. The length of the CDR3 is 14 residues. The CDR3 here is CASASGVSYNEQFF. In DNA form, the CDR3 reads TGCGCCAGCGCCTCAGGGGTTTCCTACAATGAGCAGTTCTTC.

The chain links TRBV30 to TRBJ2-5; 11 positions match TRBD2. The CDR3 spans 18 residues. Losses at the gene ends were 2 bases for V and 1 base for J; bases not matched to a gene: 12. CDR1 and CDR2 (germline): GTSNPN, SVGIG (reference sequence). The CDR3 here is CAWSNAGLAGGPQETQYF. The CDR3 bases are TGTGCCTGGAGTAATGCGGGTCTAGCGGGAGGCCCCCAAGAGACCCAGTACTTC.

This chain links TRBV7-8 with TRBJ2-1; D might be TRBD2 (6 bases). The germline V and J ends were trimmed by 3 bases and 10 bases, with 13 bases remaining between them. This CDR3 is built from 13 residues. CDR1 and CDR2 from the germline V gene are SGHVS and FQNEAQ. CDR3 sequence: CASSLGRETEQFF. For the CDR3, the DNA is TGTGCCAGCAGCTTGGGCCGGGAGACAGAGCAGTTCTTC.

This chain uses TRBV6-1 with TRBJ1-1, with D unclear. Germline V gene sequence: CDR1 MNHNS, CDR2 SASEGT. The CDR3 is 12 residues long. V was clipped by 7 bases and J by 6 bases, with 12 bases between them. CDR3 coding DNA: TGTGCCAGCACTCGATGGGCATCTGAAGCTTTCTTT. Translating it yields CASTRWASEAFF.

The gene calls are TRBV7-9 and TRBJ2-7; 8 bases fit TRBD2. Losses at the gene ends were 2 bases for V and 2 bases for J; bases not matched to a gene: 5. CDR3 length equals 15 residues. Germline V gene data show CDR1 as SEHNR and CDR2 as FQNEAQ (reference sequence). The CDR3 is CASSLNGGGPYEQYF. The CDR3 nucleotides are TGTGCCAGCAGCTTAAACGGGGGGGGCCCCTACGAGCAGTACTTC.

V usage is TRBV5-1 and J usage is TRBJ1-2; TRBD1 agrees at 7 bases. CDR3 length: 16 residues. With V trimmed by 0 bases and J by 2 bases, 7 bases remained unmatched. Germline assignment: CDR1 SGHRS and CDR2 YFSETQ. This CDR3 is CASSLAGTDLNYGYTF. Written as DNA, the CDR3 is TGCGCCAGCAGCTTGGCCGGGACAGACCTAAACTATGGCTACACCTTC.

J is TRBJ2-1 and V is TRBV6-5; tentative D call: TRBD2 (6 bases). This CDR3 comprises 13 residues. Germline assignment: CDR1 MNHEY and CDR2 SVGAGI. The V and J ends lost 11 bases and 0 bases respectively, with 11 bases between them. The CDR3 reads CAAGGSSYNEQFF. The CDR3 DNA reads TGTGCCGCCGGAGGGAGCTCCTACAATGAGCAGTTCTTC.

The table lists this clone with a count of one. This chain uses TRBV5-4 with TRBJ1-2; no definite D call. CDR1 is SGHNT and CDR2 is YYREEE in the germline V gene (reference sequence). V lost 0 bases to trimming and J lost 4 bases, with 16 bases between them. The CDR3 consists of 16 residues. CDR3 in amino acids: CASSLVGTGGIYGYTF. CDR3 nucleotides: TGTGCCAGCAGCTTGGTGGGAACTGGAGGGATCTATGGCTACACCTTC.

The chain employs TRBV19 and TRBJ1-5; tentative D call: TRBD1 (5 bases). The V end was cut by 5 bases, the J end by 0 bases, with 8 bases between. The CDR3 is 14 residues long. Germline V lookup: CDR1 LNHDA, CDR2 SQIVND (reference sequence). The CDR3 nucleotides are TGTGCCAGTAGTTTGGGGGGTAGCAATCAGCCCCAGCATTTT. It specifies CASSLGGSNQPQHF. Supplemented by reference TRBV19 and TRBJ1-5, the full variable domain reads DGGITQSPKYLFRKEGQNVTLSCEQNLNHDAMYWYRQDPGQGLRLIYYSQIVNDFQKGDIAEGYSVSREKKESFPLTVTSAQKNPTAFYLCASSLGGSNQPQHFGDGTRLSIL.

V and J are TRBV27 and TRBJ1-4, with D unclear. Germline CDR1 MNHEY, CDR2 SMNVEV (reference sequence). Trimming pared 0 bases from V and 4 bases from J, leaving 9 bases between. The length of the CDR3 is 15 residues. The CDR3 reads CASSLSRRDNEKLFF. Written as DNA, the CDR3 is TGTGCCAGCAGTTTATCGAGACGGGATAATGAAAAACTGTTTTTT.

The rearrangement joins TRBV28 to TRBJ2-1; D possibly corresponds to TRBD2 (6 bases). V lost 8 bases, J lost 4 bases, and 9 bases lay in between. This CDR3 spans 12 amino acids. From germline, CDR1 is MDHEN and CDR2 SYDVKM. CDR3 amino acids: CASARGYNEQFF. CDR3 DNA: TGTGCCAGCGCCCGGGGGTACAATGAGCAGTTCTTC.

The gene calls are TRBV7-6 and TRBJ2-3, with 7 bases fitting TRBD1. This CDR3 contains 17 residues. Unmatched junction bases numbered 6, after V lost 0 bases and J lost 0 bases. The germline V gene has CDR1 SGHVS and CDR2 FNYEAQ. The CDR3 protein is CASSLARSGGSTDTQYF. CDR3 in DNA: TGTGCCAGCAGCTTAGCGCGCTCAGGGGGTAGCACAGATACGCAGTATTTT.

V is TRBV6-1 and J is TRBJ1-1; D not certain. Trimming shortened V by 4 bases and J by 7 bases, and 16 bases separated the two germline ends. The CDR3 sequence is 14 residues long. Looked up from germline, CDR1 is MNHNS and CDR2 is SASEGT. In DNA form, the CDR3 reads TGTGCCAGCAGTGCCGGGGAGGGAGGTGATGAAGCTTTCTTT. As protein: CASSAGEGGDEAFF.

The V call is TRBV2, the J call TRBJ2-5; D may be TRBD2 (5 bases). Per the germline V gene, CDR1 is SNHLY and CDR2 is FYNNEI. Trimming removed 3 bases at V and 2 bases at J, with 10 bases between. CDR3 length: 14 amino acids. CDR3 amino acids: CASSDWTSQETQYF. The DNA of the CDR3 is TGTGCCAGCAGTGATTGGACTTCACAAGAGACCCAGTACTTC. Looking up the rest from reference TRBV2 and TRBJ2-5 gives the full variable domain: EPEVTQTPSHQVTQMGQEVILRCVPISNHLYFYWYRQILGQKVEFLVSFYNNEISEKSEIFDDQFSVERPDGSNFTLKIRSTKLEDSAMYFCASSDWTSQETQYFGPGTRLLVL.

The chain joins TRBV7-9 to TRBJ2-1, with 7 bases that match TRBD1. V gave up 5 bases and J gave up 5 bases; unmatched junction bases: 3. From germline, CDR1 is SEHNR and CDR2 FQNEAQ (reference sequence). CDR3 length equals 13 residues. CDR3 sequence: CASSVGTDNEQFF. The CDR3 DNA is TGTGCCAGCAGCGTAGGGACAGACAATGAGCAGTTCTTC.

This chain joins TRBV19 and TRBJ1-2, with 10 bases matching TRBD1. The CDR3 has 17 residues. Trimming cost V 5 bases and J 2 bases; bases outside gene matches: 11. Germline CDR1 is LNHDA and CDR2 is SQIVND (reference sequence). The chain's CDR3 is CASSPHTPGQGNYGYTF. CDR3 DNA sequence: TGTGCCAGTAGTCCTCATACCCCGGGACAGGGGAACTATGGCTACACCTTC.